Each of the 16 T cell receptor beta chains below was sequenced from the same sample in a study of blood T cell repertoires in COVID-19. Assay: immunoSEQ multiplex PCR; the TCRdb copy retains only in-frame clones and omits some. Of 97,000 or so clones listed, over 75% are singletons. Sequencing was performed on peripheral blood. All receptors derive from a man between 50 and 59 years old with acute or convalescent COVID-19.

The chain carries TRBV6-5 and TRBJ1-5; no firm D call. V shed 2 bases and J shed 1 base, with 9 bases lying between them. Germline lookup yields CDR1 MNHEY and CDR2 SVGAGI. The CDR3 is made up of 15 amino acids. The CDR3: CASSYGGGSNQPQHF. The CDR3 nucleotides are TGTGCCAGCAGTTACGGAGGAGGGAGCAATCAGCCCCAGCATTTT.

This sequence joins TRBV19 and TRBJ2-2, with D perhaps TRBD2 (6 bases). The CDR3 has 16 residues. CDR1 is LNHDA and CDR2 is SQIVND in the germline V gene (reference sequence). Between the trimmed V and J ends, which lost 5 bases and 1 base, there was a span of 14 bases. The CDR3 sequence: CASSFSLALNTGELFF. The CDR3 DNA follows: TGTGCCAGTAGTTTTTCCCTAGCGCTGAACACCGGGGAGCTGTTTTTT.

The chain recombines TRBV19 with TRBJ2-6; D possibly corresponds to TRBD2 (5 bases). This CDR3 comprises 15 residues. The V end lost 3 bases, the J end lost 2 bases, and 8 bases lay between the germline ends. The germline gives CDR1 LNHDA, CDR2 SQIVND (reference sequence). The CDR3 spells CASSIRGAGANVLTF. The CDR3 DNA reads TGTGCCAGTAGTATCCGGGGTGCTGGGGCCAACGTCCTGACTTTC.

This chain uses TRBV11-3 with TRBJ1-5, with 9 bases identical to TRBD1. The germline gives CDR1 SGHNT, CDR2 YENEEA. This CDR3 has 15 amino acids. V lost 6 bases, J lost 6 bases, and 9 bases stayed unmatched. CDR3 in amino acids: CASSLTGGGGQPQHF. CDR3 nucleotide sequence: TGTGCCAGCAGTCTAACAGGGGGCGGAGGTCAGCCCCAGCATTTT.

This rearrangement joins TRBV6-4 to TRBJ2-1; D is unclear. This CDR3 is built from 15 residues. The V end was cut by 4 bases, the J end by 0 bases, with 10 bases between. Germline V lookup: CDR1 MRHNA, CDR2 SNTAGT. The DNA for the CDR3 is TGTGCCAGCAGTGTTTCTCACAGCTCCTACAATGAGCAGTTCTTC. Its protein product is CASSVSHSSYNEQFF.

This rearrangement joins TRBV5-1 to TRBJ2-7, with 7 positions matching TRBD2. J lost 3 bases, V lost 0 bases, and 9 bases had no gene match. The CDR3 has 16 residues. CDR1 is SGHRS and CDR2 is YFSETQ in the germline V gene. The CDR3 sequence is CASSLAPASGDYEQYF. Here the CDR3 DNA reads TGCGCCAGCAGCTTGGCCCCGGCTAGCGGAGACTACGAGCAGTACTTC.

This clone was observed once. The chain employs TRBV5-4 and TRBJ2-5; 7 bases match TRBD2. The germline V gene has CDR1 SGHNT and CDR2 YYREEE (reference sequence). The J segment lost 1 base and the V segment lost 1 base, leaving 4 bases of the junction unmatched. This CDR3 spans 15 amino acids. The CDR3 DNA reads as TGTGCCAGCAGCTTGAGGGCTAGCGGCCAAGAGACCCAGTACTTC. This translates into CASSLRASGQETQYF.

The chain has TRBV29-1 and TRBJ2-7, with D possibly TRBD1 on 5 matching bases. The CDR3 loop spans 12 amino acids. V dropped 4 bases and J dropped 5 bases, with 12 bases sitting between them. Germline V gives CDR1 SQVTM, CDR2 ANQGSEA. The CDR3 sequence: CSVGGGADEQYF. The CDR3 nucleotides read TGCAGCGTTGGCGGTGGGGCTGACGAGCAGTACTTC.

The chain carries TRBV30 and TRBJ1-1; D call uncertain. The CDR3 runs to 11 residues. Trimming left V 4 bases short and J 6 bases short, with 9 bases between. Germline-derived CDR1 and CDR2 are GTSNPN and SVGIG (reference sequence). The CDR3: CAWTRWSEAFF. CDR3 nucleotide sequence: TGTGCCTGGACCAGGTGGTCTGAAGCTTTCTTT.

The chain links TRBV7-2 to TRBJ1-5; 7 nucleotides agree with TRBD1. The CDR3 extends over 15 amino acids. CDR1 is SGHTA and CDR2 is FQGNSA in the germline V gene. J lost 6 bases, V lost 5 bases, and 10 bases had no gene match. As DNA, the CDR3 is TGTGCCAGCAGCCCAAACAGGGGAACGGGTCAGCCCCAGCATTTT. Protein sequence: CASSPNRGTGQPQHF.

The CDR3, as DNA: TGTGCCTGGAGTGTAGGCGGGAGCACAGATACGCAGTATTTT. Translation: CAWSVGGSTDTQYF. The chain has TRBV30 and TRBJ2-3; a weak D match, TRBD2 (5 bases). V was shortened by 0 bases and J by 0 bases, with 7 bases between the two germline ends. This CDR3 is built from 14 residues. Germline CDR1 GTSNPN, CDR2 SVGIG (reference sequence).

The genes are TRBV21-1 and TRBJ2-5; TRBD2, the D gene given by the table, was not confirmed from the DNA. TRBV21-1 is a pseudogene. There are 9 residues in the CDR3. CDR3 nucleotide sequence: TGTGCCCTTTATGAGACCCAGTACTTC. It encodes CALYETQYF.

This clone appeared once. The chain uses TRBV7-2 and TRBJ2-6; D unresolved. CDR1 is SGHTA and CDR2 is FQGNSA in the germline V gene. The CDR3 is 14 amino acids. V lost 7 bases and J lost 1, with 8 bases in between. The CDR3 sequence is CASTLLSGANVLTF. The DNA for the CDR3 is TGTGCCAGCACCCTCCTATCTGGGGCCAACGTCCTGACTTTC.

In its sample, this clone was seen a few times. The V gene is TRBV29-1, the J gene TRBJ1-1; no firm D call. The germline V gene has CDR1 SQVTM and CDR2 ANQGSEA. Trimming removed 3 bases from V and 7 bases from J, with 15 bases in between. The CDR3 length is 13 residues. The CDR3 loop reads CSVDARRQDEAFF. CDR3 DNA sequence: TGCAGCGTTGATGCCCGCCGACAAGATGAAGCTTTCTTT.

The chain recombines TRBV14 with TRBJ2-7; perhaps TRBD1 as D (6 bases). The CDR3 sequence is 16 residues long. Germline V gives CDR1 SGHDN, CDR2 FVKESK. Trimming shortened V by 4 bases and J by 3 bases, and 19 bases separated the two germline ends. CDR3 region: CASSRNLVRTDYEQYF. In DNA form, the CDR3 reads TGTGCCAGCAGCCGCAACTTGGTAAGGACAGACTACGAGCAGTACTTC.

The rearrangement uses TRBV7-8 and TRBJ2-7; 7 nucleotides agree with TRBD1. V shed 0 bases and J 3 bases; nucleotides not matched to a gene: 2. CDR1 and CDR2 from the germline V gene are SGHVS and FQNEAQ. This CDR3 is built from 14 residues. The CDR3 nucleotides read TGTGCCAGCAGCTTAGCGTCAGGGGGCTACGAGCAGTACTTC. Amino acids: CASSLASGGYEQYF.